Shown below are 11 T cell receptor beta chains from a single sample sequenced in a study of blood T cell repertoires in COVID-19. Clones were read by immunoSEQ multiplex PCR, and TCRdb kept only the in-frame ones, dropping some. Here the sample spans fewer than 200,000 clones, about 83% being singletons. The sample was PBMCs or T cells enriched from blood (not recorded which). These receptor sequences come from a woman in her forties or fifties in a cohort exposed to, infected with or recovered from COVID-19 (not recorded which).

Written as DNA, the CDR3 is TGTGCCAGCAGTGAAGGCCAGGTTAATGAAAAACTGTTTTTT. It specifies CASSEGQVNEKLFF. The rearrangement links TRBV25-1 to TRBJ1-4; D unresolved. Between the trimmed V and J ends, which lost 2 bases and 4 bases, there was a span of 8 bases. The length of the CDR3 is 14 residues. The germline gives CDR1 MGHDK, CDR2 SYGVNS.

The chain joins TRBV7-3 to TRBJ2-1; 7 bases match TRBD1. CDR1 SGHTA and CDR2 FQGTGA come from the germline V gene. The ends lost 6 bases at V and 7 bases at J; junction bases unmatched: 12. The CDR3 is made up of 15 amino acids. Written as DNA, the CDR3 is TGTGCCAGCAGAAATCCGGGACAGCCCCTAAATGAGCAGTTCTTC. Translation gives CASRNPGQPLNEQFF.

This clone showed up many times. This chain joins TRBV4-1 and TRBJ2-7; D possibly corresponds to TRBD2 (5 bases). The CDR3 length is 15 residues. Germline CDR1 MGHRA, CDR2 YSYEKL. The V gene lost 0 bases and the J gene lost 2 bases, with 11 bases spanning the gap. CDR3 DNA: TGCGCCAGCAGCCAAGATCCCAGCGGAACCTACGAGCAGTACTTC. It is translated as CASSQDPSGTYEQYF.

In its sample, this clone was seen many times. The V gene is TRBV5-6, the J gene TRBJ1-2; weak D call: TRBD1 (5 bases). In germline, CDR1 is SGHDT, CDR2 YYEEEE. The CDR3 is 15 residues long. The ends were cut back, 2 bases at V and 2 bases at J, with 13 bases in the middle. This CDR3 reads CASSLSARTNYGYTF. DNA for the CDR3: TGTGCCAGCAGCTTATCTGCTCGGACAAACTATGGCTACACCTTC.

Concerning this clone: The junction differs from germline at one of its ends, possibly a read error. This rearrangement joins TRBV28 to TRBJ1-4; D possibly corresponds to TRBD1 (5 bases). The CDR3 sequence is 14 residues long. Germline lookup yields CDR1 MDHEN and CDR2 SYDVKM. CDR3 in amino acids: CASNLGTGHEKLFF. In DNA form, the CDR3 reads TGTGCCAGCAATTTAGGCACAGGTCATGAAAAACTGTTTTTT.

A word on this clone: Germline and junction disagree at one end, which may indicate a read error. The chain combines TRBV28 with TRBJ1-1; 9 bases line up with TRBD1. CDR1 and CDR2 (germline): MDHEN, SYDVKM. This CDR3 is 15 amino acids long. The chain's CDR3 is CASTHPGTGNSEAFF. Here the CDR3 DNA reads TGTGCCAGCACCCACCCCGGGACAGGGAACTCTGAAGCTTTCTTT.

The chain is built from TRBV4-2 and TRBJ1-2; TRBD1 matches 8 bases. Germline V lookup: CDR1 LGHNA, CDR2 YNFKEQ. V lost 3 bases to trimming and J lost 7 bases; unmatched junction nucleotides: 13. This CDR3 spans 16 amino acids. The CDR3 nucleotides read TGTGCCAGCAGCCAGCCCGGAGGACAGGGAGTATTTGGCTACACCTTC. Translated: CASSQPGGQGVFGYTF.

The rearrangement uses TRBV6-5 and TRBJ1-2; D is perhaps TRBD1 (5 bases). In germline, CDR1 is MNHEY, CDR2 SVGAGI. CDR3 length: 14 amino acids. V was pared by 7 bases and J by 5 bases, with 17 bases between. CDR3 amino acids: CASTPPRRAYGYTF. CDR3 in DNA: TGTGCCAGCACTCCCCCCCGCAGGGCTTATGGCTACACCTTC.

Details on this clone: This specimen includes other DNA sequences encoding the same CDR3. The chain is built from TRBV5-1 and TRBJ1-3; unclear D gene. Germline assignment: CDR1 SGHRS and CDR2 YFSETQ. Trimming removed 4 bases from V and 0 bases from J, with 8 bases in between. The length of the CDR3 is 14 residues. This CDR3 reads CASSGRDSGNTIYF. CDR3 DNA sequence: TGCGCCAGCAGCGGGCGGGACTCTGGAAACACCATATATTTT.

The J gene is TRBJ1-1, the V gene TRBV28, with D unclear. The CDR3 consists of 14 residues. From germline, CDR1 is MDHEN and CDR2 SYDVKM. The V and J ends lost 3 bases and 1 base respectively, with 9 bases between them. CDR3 region: CASSFSPRNTEAFF. The CDR3 DNA is TGTGCCAGCAGTTTTAGCCCACGGAACACTGAAGCTTTCTTT.

This clone has a handful of counts. The V and J genes are TRBV7-9 and TRBJ2-7, with TRBD1 identical over 7 bases. Germline V gene lookup returns CDR1 SEHNR and CDR2 FQNEAQ (reference sequence). The CDR3 has 13 residues. With 8 bases clipped from V and 6 bases from J, the junction kept 10 bases outside the gene matches. The CDR3 sequence: CASGRAGTAEQYF. In nucleotides, the CDR3 is TGTGCCAGCGGTCGAGCCGGGACAGCCGAGCAGTACTTC.